The 2 T cell receptor beta chains in this list originate from one sample, sequenced in a study of human T cells and chemical hapten exposure. MiXCR, run by TCRdb on the RACE reads, gives a single entry per CDR3 protein. The repertoire has about 120,000 distinct CDR3 sequences, about 13% of them found once; the top ten carry about 3%. As to time point: pre-sensitization, week 0. The treatment is: therapeutic diphenylcyclopropenone sensitization with weekly scalp DPC. Here the sequenced sample was whole blood, taken in connection with sensitization to the hapten diphenylcyclopropenone (DPC). These receptor sequences come from a woman aged 18-29 years with alopecia areata. Some clones in this sample may be carry-over from other donors' samples.

This clonotype was counted many times. This sequence joins TRBV18 and TRBJ1-5; 7 nucleotides align to TRBD1. Trimming at V came to 5 bases and at J to 4 bases, leaving 8 bases not matched to a gene. The V gene's germline CDR1 is KGHSH and CDR2 LQKENI. The CDR3 consists of 15 residues. CDR3 DNA sequence: TGTGCCAGCTCATACGTGGGACAGAAAAATCAGCCCCAGCATTTT. Amino acids: CASSYVGQKNQPQHF.

The rearrangement uses TRBV3-1 and TRBJ1-2; D unclear. Trimming removed 4 bases at V and 4 bases at J, with 10 bases between. CDR1 is LGHDT and CDR2 is YNNKEL in the germline V gene (reference sequence). This CDR3 has 13 amino acids. In nucleotides, the CDR3 is TGTGCCAGCAGCCCCCGAGCCTCCTATGGCTACACCTTC. Amino acids: CASSPRASYGYTF.